The 16 T cell receptor beta chains listed next were all sequenced from one sample in a study of T cells in Graves' hyperthyroidism and ophthalmopathy. TCR beta CDR3 regions were amplified from RNA. Initially, a first-round RT-PCR of the TCR CDR3 employed the HTBI primer set. From the multiplex PCR reads, TCRdb called clonotypes with MiXCR, one entry per CDR3 protein. The table includes about 210,000 distinct CDR3 sequences, roughly a sixth detected once. The sample was blood. The receptors were gathered from a man between 45 and 60 years old with Graves' hyperthyroidism.

This clonotype turned up a few times. The chain couples TRBV20-1 to TRBJ2-1; TRBD1 aligns across 7 bases. V shed 4 bases, J shed 0 bases, and the junction held 3 bases outside the gene matches. The CDR3 covers 14 residues. Germline V gene sequence: CDR1 DFQATT, CDR2 SNEGSKA (reference sequence). CDR3 amino acids: CSAIRQGSYNEQFF. Here the CDR3 DNA reads TGCAGTGCTATAAGACAGGGCTCCTACAATGAGCAGTTCTTC.

There are many counts of this clonotype. The gene calls are TRBV12-3 or TRBV12-4 and TRBJ1-2; the D gene is possibly TRBD1 (5 bases). The CDR3 totals 13 residues. V lost 7 bases and J 2 bases, leaving 11 bases between the germline ends. The DNA for the CDR3 is TGTGCCAGCACCGGGGGGGGAAACTATGGCTACACCTTC. Its protein is CASTGGGNYGYTF.

The chain has TRBV6-5 and TRBJ1-2; 9 bases map to TRBD1. Trimming cost V 4 bases and J 6 bases; bases outside gene matches: 12. The CDR3 has 16 amino acids. Germline lookup yields CDR1 MNHEY and CDR2 SVGAGI. In DNA, the CDR3 is TGTGCCAGCAGTTTATCCAAACCCTGGACAGGGGATGGCTACACCTTC. This sequence encodes CASSLSKPWTGDGYTF.

This clonotype was recorded many times. This rearrangement joins TRBV7-2 to TRBJ2-7, with 8 bases identical to TRBD2. The CDR3 sequence is 15 residues long. Per the germline V gene, CDR1 is SGHTA and CDR2 is FQGNSA. The junction had 13 bases not matched to a gene; V was cut back by 5 bases and J by 7 bases. As DNA, the CDR3 is TGTGCCAGCAGCCCAGTAGCGGGAAGCTTTGAAGAGCAGTACTTC. Protein product: CASSPVAGSFEEQYF. Together with reference TRBV7-2 and TRBJ2-7, the CDR3 gives the full variable domain: GAGVSQSPSNKVTEKGKDVELRCDPISGHTALYWYRQSLGQGLEFLIYFQGNSAPDKSGLPSDRFSAERTGGSVSTLTIQRTQQEDSAVYLCASSPVAGSFEEQYFGPGTRLTVT.

In regard to this clonotype: A junction end diverges from the germline sequence, so it may reflect a read error. The gene calls are TRBV6-1 and TRBJ2-1; 9 nucleotides align to TRBD2. The germline gives CDR1 MNHNS, CDR2 SASEGT. The CDR3 consists of 17 residues. The DNA of the CDR3 is TGTGCCAGCACCCAAGGTAGCGGGAGACCGTACCACAATGGGCAGTTCTTC. It codes for CASTQGSGRPYHNGQFF.

This clonotype occurred a few times. At one end the junction does not follow the germline gene, possibly because of a read error. The rearrangement uses TRBV7-9 and TRBJ1-4; no firm D call. The CDR3 loop spans 12 amino acids. The germline gives CDR1 SEHNR, CDR2 FQNEAQ (reference sequence). CDR3 protein: CASTLGAGKLFF. CDR3 DNA sequence: TGTGCCAGCACCTTAGGTGCCGGAAAACTGTTTTTT.

This clonotype was recorded at least ten times. This rearrangement joins TRBV28 to TRBJ2-5; a weak D match, TRBD2 (7 bases). The CDR3 contains 15 residues. CDR1 is MDHEN and CDR2 is SYDVKM in the germline V gene. V shed 5 bases and J shed 6 bases, with 19 bases lying between them. CDR3 region: CASSRGGWREKTQYF. In DNA, the CDR3 is TGTGCCAGCAGTAGGGGGGGTTGGCGGGAGAAGACCCAGTACTTC. The whole variable domain, filled in from reference TRBV28 and TRBJ2-5, reads DVKVTQSSRYLVKRTGEKVFLECVQDMDHENMFWYRQDPGLGLRLIYFSYDVKMKEKGDIPEGYSVSREKKERFSLILESASTNQTSMYLCASSRGGWREKTQYFGPGTRLLVL.

The V and J genes are TRBV4-1 and TRBJ2-3, with 7 bases identical to TRBD2. The J segment lost 4 bases and the V segment lost 0 bases, leaving 4 bases of the junction unmatched. Germline assignment: CDR1 MGHRA and CDR2 YSYEKL. CDR3 size: 15 residues. The CDR3 coding sequence is TGCGCCAGCAGCCAAGAAGCGGGGAACCCAGATACGCAGTATTTT. This translates into CASSQEAGNPDTQYF.

This clonotype was observed many times. The chain carries TRBV28 and TRBJ2-6, with D unclear. Germline V lookup: CDR1 MDHEN, CDR2 SYDVKM. The CDR3 has 15 residues. The V end lost 2 bases, the J end lost 0 bases, and 5 bases lay between the germline ends. The CDR3 here is CASSLLRSGANVLTF. The CDR3, as DNA: TGTGCCAGCAGTTTACTTCGCTCTGGGGCCAACGTCCTGACTTTC. Supplemented by reference TRBV28 and TRBJ2-6, the full variable domain reads DVKVTQSSRYLVKRTGEKVFLECVQDMDHENMFWYRQDPGLGLRLIYFSYDVKMKEKGDIPEGYSVSREKKERFSLILESASTNQTSMYLCASSLLRSGANVLTFGAGSRLTVL.

The chain joins TRBV6-1 to TRBJ2-7; TRBD2 aligns across 8 bases. In germline, CDR1 is MNHNS, CDR2 SASEGT. V lost 2 bases, J lost 3 bases, and 6 bases stayed unmatched. CDR3 length: 15 residues. In nucleotides, the CDR3 is TGTGCCAGCAGTGAAAGGGGGACTAGGCACTACGAGCAGTACTTC. Its translation: CASSERGTRHYEQYF.

V is TRBV20-1 and J is TRBJ1-6, with 7 positions matching TRBD1. Trimming cost V 0 bases and J 8 bases; bases outside gene matches: 7. Per the germline V gene, CDR1 is DFQATT and CDR2 is SNEGSKA (reference sequence). The CDR3 is 15 amino acids. This chain's CDR3 is CSARDRSGGDSPLHF. The CDR3 nucleotides are TGCAGTGCTAGAGATCGGTCAGGGGGTGATTCACCCCTCCACTTT.

The V call is TRBV2, the J call TRBJ1-2; no firm D call. The ends were cut back, 6 bases at V and 4 bases at J, with 15 bases in the middle. Germline V gene data show CDR1 as SNHLY and CDR2 as FYNNEI. The CDR3 totals 14 residues. In nucleotides, the CDR3 is TGTGCCAGCAGCGTCGAGGCAGGCAGCTATGGCTACACCTTC. Amino acids: CASSVEAGSYGYTF.

V gene TRBV5-1 combines with J gene TRBJ2-3; possibly TRBD1 or TRBD2 for D (6 bases each). The CDR3 loop spans 13 amino acids. CDR1 is SGHRS, CDR2 YFSETQ, per germline. Between the trimmed V and J ends, which lost 0 bases and 10 bases, there was a span of 12 bases. CDR3 sequence (DNA): TGCGCCAGCAGCTTGGACAGGGAGGCTCCGCAGTATTTT. This sequence encodes CASSLDREAPQYF.

The V call is TRBV20-1, the J call TRBJ1-5; a weak D match, TRBD1 (6 bases). V lost 2 bases and J 7 bases, leaving 18 bases between the germline ends. This CDR3 is 15 amino acids long. CDR1 is DFQATT, CDR2 SNEGSKA, per germline (reference sequence). CDR3 in DNA: TGCAGTGCTAGACCTACGACAGGTGGAGGGCAGCCCCAGCATTTT. It encodes CSARPTTGGGQPQHF.

This clonotype was found many times. The V gene is TRBV27, the J gene TRBJ2-3, with 8 nucleotides matching TRBD2. Germline CDR1 MNHEY, CDR2 SMNVEV (reference sequence). CDR3 size: 16 residues. With 4 bases clipped from V and 0 bases from J, the junction kept 6 bases outside the gene matches. The CDR3 DNA reads as TGTGCCAGCAGTTCCCGGGAGGGCCATAGCACAGATACGCAGTATTTT. This translates into CASSSREGHSTDTQYF.

This clonotype was counted many times. The chain links TRBV6-1 to TRBJ2-7, with a tentative D call TRBD1 (6 bases). Germline CDR1 MNHNS, CDR2 SASEGT. CDR3 length equals 13 residues. The V gene lost 6 bases and the J gene lost 5 bases, with 14 bases spanning the gap. Written as DNA, the CDR3 is TGTGCCAGCAGACAGGGCTTTTCCCACGAGCAGTACTTC. Translation: CASRQGFSHEQYF.